Listed below are T cell receptor beta chains from one sample, sequenced in a study of CD8 T cells in ankylosing spondylitis. TCRdb reprocessed the 5' RACE reads via MiXCR and lists one record per CDR3 protein. This repertoire shows some 200,000 distinct CDR3 sequences, about 13% found once; its top ten account for approximately 17%. Sample: blood, either unsorted or a sorted T cell fraction (not recorded which). These receptors originate from a male donor with ankylosing spondylitis or in good health (not recorded which). Both conserved end residues are part of each CDR3. The D gene is left open where the match is weak. The size field is filled for only some rows; it gives once, few, many or a size class.

v_call,d_call,j_call,clone_size,cdr3_aa,cdr3_nt
TRBV4-1,.,TRBJ1-2,few,CASSQDGLELYGYTF,TGCGCCAGCAGCCAAGATGGGTTGGAGCTATATGGCTACACCTTC
TRBV5-1,.,TRBJ2-1,few,CASSLVWNEQFF,TGCGCCAGCAGCTTGGTCTGGAATGAGCAGTTCTTC
TRBV10-3,.,TRBJ2-1,.,CAISESDPQDEQFF,TGTGCCATCAGTGAGTCGGATCCTCAGGATGAGCAGTTCTTC
TRBV4-2,.,TRBJ2-7,.,CASSHAGNYEQYF,TGTGCCAGCAGCCACGCGGGCAACTACGAGCAGTACTTC
TRBV4-1,TRBD2,TRBJ2-3,few,CASSQAGLAGTDTQYF,TGCGCCAGCAGCCAAGCGGGACTAGCGGGAACAGATACGCAGTATTTT
TRBV7-8,.,TRBJ2-3,.,CASSSYRYPDTQYF,TGTGCCAGCAGCAGCTATAGGTATCCAGATACGCAGTATTTT
TRBV29-1,.,TRBJ2-1,many,CSVEADNEQFF,TGCAGCGTTGAGGCGGACAATGAGCAGTTCTTC
TRBV27,.,TRBJ2-3,few,CASYRRNTDTQYF,TGTGCCAGCTACAGGCGAAACACAGATACGCAGTATTTT
TRBV7-8,.,TRBJ2-7,few,CASSGVSLSEQYF,TGTGCCAGCAGTGGAGTAAGCCTTTCTGAGCAGTACTTC
TRBV7-2,.,TRBJ1-5,few,CASSRIGNQPQHF,TGTGCCAGCAGCCGGATTGGCAATCAGCCCCAGCATTTT
TRBV11-2,.,TRBJ1-4,few,CASSPALEKLFF,TGTGCCAGCAGCCCCGCCCTGGAAAAACTGTTTTTT
TRBV4-1,.,TRBJ1-1,.,CASSQDIGQTREAFF,TGCGCCAGCAGCCAAGATATCGGACAGACCCGTGAAGCTTTCTTT
TRBV5-6,.,TRBJ2-1,.,CASRPTRAGYNEQFF,TGTGCCAGCAGGCCAACTAGGGCGGGCTACAATGAGCAGTTCTTC
TRBV6-5,TRBD1,TRBJ2-1,few,CASSYPPHRGIYNEQFF,TGTGCCAGCAGTTACCCGCCCCACAGGGGGATCTACAATGAGCAGTTCTTC
TRBV30,.,TRBJ2-7,.,CAWGTAGAVYEQYF,TGTGCCTGGGGGACTGCGGGGGCCGTATACGAGCAGTACTTC
TRBV20-1,TRBD1,TRBJ2-1,few,CSAIGTGHGDEQFF,TGCAGTGCTATAGGGACAGGGCATGGAGATGAGCAGTTCTTC
TRBV27,TRBD1,TRBJ1-5,many,CASSLSGQNSNQPQHF,TGTGCCAGCAGTTTATCGGGACAGAATAGCAATCAGCCCCAGCATTTT
TRBV25-1,.,TRBJ2-7,.,CASSEYGVTYEQYF,TGTGCCAGCAGTGAATACGGGGTAACCTACGAGCAGTACTTC
TRBV5-1,TRBD1,TRBJ1-2,many,CASSFVQFGQGDGYTF,TGCGCCAGCAGCTTCGTTCAGTTTGGACAGGGAGATGGCTACACCTTC
TRBV12-3/TRBV12-4,.,TRBJ1-5,few,CASSLAGPEFNQPQHF,TGTGCCAGCAGTTTGGCGGGGCCAGAATTTAATCAGCCCCAGCATTTT
TRBV5-1,.,TRBJ1-1,many,CASSLIRGGWNTEAFF,TGCGCCAGCAGCTTGATTCGGGGGGGCTGGAACACTGAAGCTTTCTTT
TRBV7-2,TRBD1,TRBJ1-1,few,CASSLDRAGPEAFF,TGTGCCAGCAGCCTTGACAGGGCGGGCCCTGAGGCTTTCTTT
TRBV7-9,.,TRBJ2-3,.,CASSLLVVTDTQYF,TGTGCCAGCAGCTTATTGGTGGTGACAGATACGCAGTATTTT
TRBV7-6,.,TRBJ2-5,.,CASSFFDPTAAETQYF,TGTGCCAGCAGCTTCTTCGATCCTACCGCGGCAGAGACCCAGTACTTC
TRBV27,.,TRBJ2-7,.,CASSLGGPGYEQYF,TGTGCCAGCAGTCTCGGGGGGCCGGGCTACGAGCAGTACTTC
TRBV12-3/TRBV12-4,TRBD1,TRBJ2-7,.,CASSLGTGGISSYEQYF,TGTGCCAGCAGTTTAGGGACAGGGGGCATAAGTTCCTACGAGCAGTACTTC
TRBV5-6,.,TRBJ1-1,many,CASSLARGARSAEAFF,TGTGCCAGCAGCTTGGCGCGAGGGGCGCGAAGCGCTGAAGCTTTCTTT
TRBV15,TRBD1,TRBJ1-5,.,CATSSPPGGNQPQHF,TGTGCCACCAGCAGCCCCCCAGGGGGAAATCAGCCCCAGCATTTT
TRBV7-6,TRBD1,TRBJ2-7,few,CASSPPGQGAPYEQYF,TGTGCCAGCAGCCCACCCGGACAGGGGGCTCCCTACGAGCAGTACTTC
TRBV5-1,.,TRBJ1-2,many,CASSLESGVLLFNYGYTF,TGCGCCAGCAGCTTGGAATCAGGGGTCCTTCTATTTAACTATGGCTACACCTTC
TRBV20-1,.,TRBJ2-7,.,CSAREDGGYEQYF,TGCAGTGCTAGAGAAGATGGGGGCTACGAGCAGTACTTC
TRBV2,.,TRBJ2-7,.,CASSEPSYEQYF,TGTGCCAGCAGTGAACCGTCCTACGAGCAGTACTTC
TRBV20-1,TRBD1,TRBJ2-5,few,CSARHLPPGQGAFETQYF,TGCAGTGCTAGGCATCTTCCCCCGGGACAGGGGGCGTTCGAGACCCAGTACTTC
TRBV20-1,TRBD2,TRBJ2-3,few,CSAIPLAGVTDTQYF,TGCAGTGCTATCCCCCTAGCGGGAGTCACAGATACGCAGTATTTT